This T cell receptor beta chain comes out of a study of T cell responses to AZD1222 COVID-19 vaccine. Study-level information: Second-dose schedules of about 4 or about 12 weeks were combined. Findings of the study overall: The donor cohort was predominantly white British with a female majority, and clonal diversity may have been underestimated. Sampling that yielded the repertoires occurred only after the peak T cell response. Rises in breadth and depth of Spike-specific TCRs came after two AZD1222 doses.

On this clone itself: Its matching antigen is unknown.

CDR3 length: 13 amino acids. Germline CDR1 and CDR2: MNHEY and SVGAGI. Trimming removed 4 bases from V and 4 bases from J, with 8 bases in between. Some clones are missing from TCRdb's copy, which holds only in-frame ones; the method was immunoSEQ multiplex PCR. The sample has about 190,000 clones; approximately 91% are singletons. This chain connects TRBV6-5 to TRBJ1-3; unclear D gene. This TCR came from an adult in good health. Source: peripheral blood, taken on day 0 of AZD1222 vaccination. The CDR3 region is CASSLEEGNTIYF. In nucleotides, the CDR3 is TGTGCCAGCAGTTTGGAGGAAGGAAACACCATATATTTT.